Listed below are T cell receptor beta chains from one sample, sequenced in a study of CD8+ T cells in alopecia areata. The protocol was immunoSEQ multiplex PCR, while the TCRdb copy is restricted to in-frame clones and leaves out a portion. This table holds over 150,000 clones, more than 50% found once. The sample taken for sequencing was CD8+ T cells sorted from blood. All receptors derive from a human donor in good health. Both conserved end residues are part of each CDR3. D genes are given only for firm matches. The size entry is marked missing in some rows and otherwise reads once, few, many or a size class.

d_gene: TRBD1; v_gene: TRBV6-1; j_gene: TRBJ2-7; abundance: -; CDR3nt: TGTGCCAGCAGTTCGCCGGGACAGGGAGTCTACGAGCAGTACTTC; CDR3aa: CASSSPGQGVYEQYF
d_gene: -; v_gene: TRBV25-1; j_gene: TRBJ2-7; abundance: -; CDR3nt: TGTGCCAGCAGTATACTGACAGGAGCCTACGAGCAGTACTTC; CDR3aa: CASSILTGAYEQYF
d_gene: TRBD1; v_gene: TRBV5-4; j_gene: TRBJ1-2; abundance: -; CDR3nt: TGTGCCAGCAGCTTTCCGGGACAGGCCGGCTATGGCTACACCTTC; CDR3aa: CASSFPGQAGYGYTF
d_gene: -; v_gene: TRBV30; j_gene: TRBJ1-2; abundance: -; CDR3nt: TGTGCCTGGAGTGTACCATGGGCGATCAGTGACTATGGCTACACCTTC; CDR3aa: CAWSVPWAISDYGYTF
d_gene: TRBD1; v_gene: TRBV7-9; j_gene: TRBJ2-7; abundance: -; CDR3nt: TGTGCCAGCAGTCCGGACAGGTACCCCTACGAGCAGTACTTC; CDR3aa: CASSPDRYPYEQYF
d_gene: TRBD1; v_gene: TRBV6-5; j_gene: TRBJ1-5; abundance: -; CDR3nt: TGTGCCAGCAGTCCAGGGGGCTGGCAGCCCCAGCATTTT; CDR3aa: CASSPGGWQPQHF
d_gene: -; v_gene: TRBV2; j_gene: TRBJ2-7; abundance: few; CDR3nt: TGTGCCAGCAGTGGGGGCGCCTTGTACTACGAGCAGTACTTC; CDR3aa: CASSGGALYYEQYF
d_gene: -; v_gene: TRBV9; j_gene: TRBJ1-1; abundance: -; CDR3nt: TGTGCCAGCAGCGTAGACGGCAGGGATCCTGAAGCTTTCTTT; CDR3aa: CASSVDGRDPEAFF
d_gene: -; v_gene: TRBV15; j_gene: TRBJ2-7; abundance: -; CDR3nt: TGTGCCACCAGCAGAAGGGAGAGCTCCTACGAGCAGTACTTC; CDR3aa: CATSRRESSYEQYF
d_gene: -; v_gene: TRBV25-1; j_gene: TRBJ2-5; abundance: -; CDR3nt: TGTGCCAGCAGTGATTCACCGGAGACCCAGTACTTC; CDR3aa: CASSDSPETQYF
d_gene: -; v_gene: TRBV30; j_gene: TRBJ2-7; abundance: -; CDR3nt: TGTGCCTGGAGTGGGCTATCCTACGAGCAGTACTTC; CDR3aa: CAWSGLSYEQYF
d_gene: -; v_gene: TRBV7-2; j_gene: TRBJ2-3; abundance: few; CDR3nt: TGTGCCAGCAGCTTAGTAGGGGCCGCGGGGGATACGCAGTATTTT; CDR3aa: CASSLVGAAGDTQYF
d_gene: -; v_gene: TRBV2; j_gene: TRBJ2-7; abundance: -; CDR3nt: TGTGCCAGCATGGTTTCCTACGAGCAGTACTTC; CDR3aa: CASMVSYEQYF
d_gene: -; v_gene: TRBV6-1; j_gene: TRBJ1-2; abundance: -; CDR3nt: TGTGCCAGCAGTGAGTGGGGCTACACCTTC; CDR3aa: CASSEWGYTF
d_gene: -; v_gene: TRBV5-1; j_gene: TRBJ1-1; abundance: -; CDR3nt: TGCGCCAGCAGCTTTGTAAGGGGGGACACTGAAGCTTTCTTT; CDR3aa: CASSFVRGDTEAFF
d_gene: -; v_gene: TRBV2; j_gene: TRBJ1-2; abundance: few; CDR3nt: TGTGCCAGCAGTGAATGGCTCAGGGACGACACCTTC; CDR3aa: CASSEWLRDDTF
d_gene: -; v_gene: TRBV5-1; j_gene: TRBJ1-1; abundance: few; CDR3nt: TGCGCCAGCAGGGACGGGGCTGAAGCTTTCTTT; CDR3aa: CASRDGAEAFF
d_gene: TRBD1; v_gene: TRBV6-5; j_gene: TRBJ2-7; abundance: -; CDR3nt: TGTGCCAGCAGTTTAGGGACAGGGTTCGAGCAGTACTTC; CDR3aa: CASSLGTGFEQYF
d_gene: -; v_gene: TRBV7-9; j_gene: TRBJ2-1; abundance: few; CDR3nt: TGTGCCAGCAGCTTAGTAAATGAGCAGTTCTTC; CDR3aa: CASSLVNEQFF
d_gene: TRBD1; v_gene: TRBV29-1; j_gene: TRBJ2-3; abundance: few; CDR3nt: TGCAGCGTTGCCCGACAGGGGGTATCAGATACGCAGTATTTT; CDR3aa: CSVARQGVSDTQYF
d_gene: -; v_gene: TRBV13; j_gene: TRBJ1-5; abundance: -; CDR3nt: TGTGCCAGCAGCTTAGGTCCGAGGACACCTAATCAGCCCCAGCATTTT; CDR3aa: CASSLGPRTPNQPQHF
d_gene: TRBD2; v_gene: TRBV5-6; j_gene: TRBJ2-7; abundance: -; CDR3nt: TGTGCCAGCAGCTTGGCAGGAGGACTAGCGGGCTCGTACGAGCAGTACTTC; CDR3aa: CASSLAGGLAGSYEQYF
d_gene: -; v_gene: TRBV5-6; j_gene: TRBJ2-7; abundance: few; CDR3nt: TGTGCCAGCAGCTACAGTAACGAGCAGTACTTC; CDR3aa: CASSYSNEQYF
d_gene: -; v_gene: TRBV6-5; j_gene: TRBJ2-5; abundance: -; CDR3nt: TGTGCCAGCAGTTACTCGGGGGGGCTAACCCAAGAGACCCAGTACTTC; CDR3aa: CASSYSGGLTQETQYF
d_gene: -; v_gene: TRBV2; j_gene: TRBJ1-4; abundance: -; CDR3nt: TGTGCCTTTCAGGCTTCGACGACTAATGAAAAACTGTTTTTT; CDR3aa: CAFQASTTNEKLFF
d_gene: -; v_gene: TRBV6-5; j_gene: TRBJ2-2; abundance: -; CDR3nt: TGTGCCAGCGTAGCAGGCCCCGACACCGGGGAGCTGTTTTTT; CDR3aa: CASVAGPDTGELFF
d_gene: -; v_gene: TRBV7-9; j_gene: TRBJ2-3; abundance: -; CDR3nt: TGTGCCAGCAGCTTAGGGCTAGCGTCTAGCACAGATACGCAGTATTTT; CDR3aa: CASSLGLASSTDTQYF
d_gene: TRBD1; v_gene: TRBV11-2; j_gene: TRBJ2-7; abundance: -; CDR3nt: TGTGCCAGCAGCTTTAGACAGGGGGCTTATGACGAGCAGTACTTC; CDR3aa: CASSFRQGAYDEQYF
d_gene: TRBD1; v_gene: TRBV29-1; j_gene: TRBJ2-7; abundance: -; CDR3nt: TGCAGCGTCCCGGGACAGGGATCCTACGAGCAGTACTTC; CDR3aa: CSVPGQGSYEQYF
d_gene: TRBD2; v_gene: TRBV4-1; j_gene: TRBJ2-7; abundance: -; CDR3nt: TGCGCCAGCGCAGCGGGGGGAGCCTACGAGCAGTACTTC; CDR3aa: CASAAGGAYEQYF
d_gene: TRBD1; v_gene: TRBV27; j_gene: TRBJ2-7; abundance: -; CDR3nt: TGTGCCAGCACCCTATCAGGGGGCCCTCGTCGGGAGCAGTACTTC; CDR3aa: CASTLSGGPRREQYF
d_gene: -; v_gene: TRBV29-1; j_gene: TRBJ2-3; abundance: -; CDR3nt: TGCAGCGTTGACGCTACGGGCACAGATACGCAGTATTTT; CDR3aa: CSVDATGTDTQYF
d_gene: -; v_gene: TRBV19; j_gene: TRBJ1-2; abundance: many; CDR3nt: TGTGCCAGTAGTATCGGACATTCACTTTATGGCTACACCTTC; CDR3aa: CASSIGHSLYGYTF
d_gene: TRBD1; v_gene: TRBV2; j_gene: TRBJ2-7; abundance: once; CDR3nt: TGTGCCAGCGCGACAGGGGGCGACTACGAGCAGTACTTC; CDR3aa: CASATGGDYEQYF
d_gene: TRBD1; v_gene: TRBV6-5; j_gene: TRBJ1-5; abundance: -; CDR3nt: TGTGCCAGCAGTTACTCAGGGGGCGGACAGCCCCAGCATTTT; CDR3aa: CASSYSGGGQPQHF
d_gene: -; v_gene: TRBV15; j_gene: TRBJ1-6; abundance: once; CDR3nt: TGTGCCACCAGCAGATCCCGGACACCGAATTCACCCCTCCACTTT; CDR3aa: CATSRSRTPNSPLHF
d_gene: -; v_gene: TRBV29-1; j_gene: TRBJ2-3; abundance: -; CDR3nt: TGCAGCGTTGTATCCAGGGGCCCGGCAGATACGCAGTATTTT; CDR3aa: CSVVSRGPADTQYF
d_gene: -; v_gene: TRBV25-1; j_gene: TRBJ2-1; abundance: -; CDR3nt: TGTGCCAGCAGAGGGAGGGGGCTCAATGAGCAGTTCTTC; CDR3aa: CASRGRGLNEQFF
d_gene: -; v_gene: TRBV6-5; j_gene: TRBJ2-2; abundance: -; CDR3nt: TGTGCCAGCAGTTCCACACCCGGGGAGCTGTTTTTT; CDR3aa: CASSSTPGELFF
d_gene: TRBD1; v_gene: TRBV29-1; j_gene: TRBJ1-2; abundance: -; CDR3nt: TGCAGCGTTGAAGACGACAGGGGGTATTATGGCTACACCTTC; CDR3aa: CSVEDDRGYYGYTF
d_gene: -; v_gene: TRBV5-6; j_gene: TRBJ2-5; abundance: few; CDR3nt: TGTGCCAGCAGCTTGGGGGACAACCAAGAGACCCAGTACTTC; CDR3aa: CASSLGDNQETQYF
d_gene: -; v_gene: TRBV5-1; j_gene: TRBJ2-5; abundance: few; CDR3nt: TGCGCCAGCAGCTTACAAGAGACCCAGTACTTC; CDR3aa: CASSLQETQYF
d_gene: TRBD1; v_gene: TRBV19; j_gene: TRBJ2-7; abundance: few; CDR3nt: TGTGCCAGTAGTATAGTGACAGGGGACGAGCAGTACTTC; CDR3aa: CASSIVTGDEQYF
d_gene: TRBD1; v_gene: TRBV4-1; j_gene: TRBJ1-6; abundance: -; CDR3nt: TGCGCCAGCAGCCCCGAAAGGGACAGGGGGAGGTCACCCCTCCACTTT; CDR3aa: CASSPERDRGRSPLHF
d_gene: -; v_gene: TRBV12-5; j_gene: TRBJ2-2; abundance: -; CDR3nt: TGTGCTAGTCAAGGTACCGGGGAGCTGTTTTTT; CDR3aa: CASQGTGELFF
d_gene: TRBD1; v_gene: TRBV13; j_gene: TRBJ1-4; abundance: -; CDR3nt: TGTGCCAGCAGCCTCCGGGACAGGGAAGAAAAACTGTTTTTT; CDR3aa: CASSLRDREEKLFF
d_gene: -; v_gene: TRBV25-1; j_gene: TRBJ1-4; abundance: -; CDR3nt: TGTGCCAGCAGTGAATTGTTAGAGGAGAATGAAAAACTGTTTTTT; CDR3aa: CASSELLEENEKLFF
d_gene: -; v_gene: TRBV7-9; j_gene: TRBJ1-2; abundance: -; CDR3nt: TGTGCCAGCAGCTTAGCGAGCGGGATCTATGGCTACACCTTC; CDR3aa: CASSLASGIYGYTF
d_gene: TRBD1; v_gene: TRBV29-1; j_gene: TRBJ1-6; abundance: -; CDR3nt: TGCACTGACAGGGGCGACTATAATTCACCCCTCCACTTT; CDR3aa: CTDRGDYNSPLHF
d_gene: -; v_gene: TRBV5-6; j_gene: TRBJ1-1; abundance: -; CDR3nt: TGTGCCAGCAGCTTGAATCCGAACACTGAAGCTTTCTTT; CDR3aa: CASSLNPNTEAFF
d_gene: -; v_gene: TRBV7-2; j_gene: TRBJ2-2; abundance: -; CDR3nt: TGTGCCAGCAGCTTAGCAGACCGGGAGCTGTTTTTT; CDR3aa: CASSLADRELFF
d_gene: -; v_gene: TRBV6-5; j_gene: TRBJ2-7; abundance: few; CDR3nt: TGTGCCAGCAGTTACCCTGGCTACGAGCAGTACTTC; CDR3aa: CASSYPGYEQYF
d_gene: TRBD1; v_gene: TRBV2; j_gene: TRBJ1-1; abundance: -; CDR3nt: TGTGCCAGCATGGGACAGGCGAACACTGAAGCTTTCTTT; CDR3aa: CASMGQANTEAFF
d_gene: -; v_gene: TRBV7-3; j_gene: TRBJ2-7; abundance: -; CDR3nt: TGTGCCAGCAGCTCTCGATACGGGACGAATCCGCGACTTCGGGAGCAGTACTTC; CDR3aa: CASSSRYGTNPRLREQYF
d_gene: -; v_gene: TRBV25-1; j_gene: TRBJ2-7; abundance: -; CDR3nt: TGTGCCAGCAGTGATTGGGGGGAGCGGTACTTC; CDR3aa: CASSDWGERYF